The present TCR beta chain was sequenced within a study of cytomegalovirus exposure and HLA in healthy donors. This table comes from immunoSEQ multiplex PCR, and its TCRdb copy is limited to in-frame clones, with some not included. Of around 93,000 clones listed, around 84% are singletons. The receptor's source is a young man in good health and CMV-seropositive. Specimen: PBMCs.

CDR3 bases: TGTGCCAGCAGCGTAGCAGCGGGAGGGCCGGATTCTGGGGAGCTGTTTTTT. This gives the protein CASSVAAGGPDSGELFF. The chain has TRBV9 and TRBJ2-2; 10 nucleotides agree with TRBD2. Trimming took 0 bases from V and 8 from J; bases not matched to a gene: 10. The CDR3 runs 17 residues. The V gene's germline CDR1 is SGDLS and CDR2 YYNGEE. Based on the CDR3 plus reference TRBV9 and TRBJ2-2, the full variable domain is DSGVTQTPKHLITATGQRVTLRCSPRSGDLSVYWYQQSLDQGLQFLIQYYNGEERAKGNILERFSAQQFPDLHSELNLSSLELGDSALYFCASSVAAGGPDSGELFFGEGSRLTVL.